This T cell receptor beta chain was identified during a study of blood T cell repertoires in COVID-19. About the study: COVID-19 samples, acute and convalescent, were from the United States, Italy and Spain.

Original data processing: Reference gene primer amplification gave nucleated cell count estimates. Only in-frame clones appear in the TCRdb table, and some are missing; sequencing was by immunoSEQ multiplex PCR. The DNA gave D and trimming, while V, J and clone size come from that table. This sample has hundreds of thousands of clones, with over 75% found just once. The CDR3 is made up of 15 amino acids. Germline loops: CDR1 SNHLY, CDR2 FYNNEI. With 6 bases clipped from V and 5 bases from J, the junction kept 9 bases outside the gene matches. The sample consisted of peripheral blood. This TCR derives from a woman between 45 and 60 years old with active or convalescent COVID-19. The gene calls are TRBV2 and TRBJ1-2; 10 bases agree with TRBD1. CDR3 nucleotides: TGTGCCAGCAGCCTGATGGGACAGGGGATATATGGCTACACCTTC. It is translated as CASSLMGQGIYGYTF. The entire variable domain, with the rest obtained from reference TRBV2 and TRBJ1-2, is as follows: EPEVTQTPSHQVTQMGQEVILRCVPISNHLYFYWYRQILGQKVEFLVSFYNNEISEKSEIFDDQFSVERPDGSNFTLKIRSTKLEDSAMYFCASSLMGQGIYGYTFGSGTRLTVV.